The text below deals with one TCR beta chain. As yet, its antigen is unknown. The CDR3 has 14 residues. Germline V gene sequence: CDR1 KGHSH, CDR2 LQKENI. J gave up 1 base and V 6 bases, and 1 base lay outside the gene matches. The data are from a study of shared clonotypes between healthy human individuals. Those who donated were healthy HIV-negative adults, with no recent acute infections or vaccinations reported. The split of CD4+ cells yielded CD45RA+ naive and CD45RA-negative memory subsets. Profiled with immunoSEQ multiplex PCR; TCRdb holds only in-frame clones, not every one. Among over 2 million clones listed, just under 95% were seen once. Study findings and constraints: Sorted-subset sequencing, rarefaction showed, was incomplete despite large depth. Some naive CD4 clonotypes, roughly 5%, turned up in common across several donors.

V usage is TRBV18 and J usage is TRBJ2-2, with 8 bases fitting TRBD1. Source material: naive CD4+ T cells from PBMCs. Documented subset: CD45RA+ positively selected. This clonotype was obtained from a man between 18 and 29 years old in good health. Some clones in this sample may be carry-over from other donors' samples. The CDR3 nucleotides read TGTGCCAGCTCGGGGACAGGGAACACCGGGGAGCTGTTTTTT. Encoded protein: CASSGTGNTGELFF.